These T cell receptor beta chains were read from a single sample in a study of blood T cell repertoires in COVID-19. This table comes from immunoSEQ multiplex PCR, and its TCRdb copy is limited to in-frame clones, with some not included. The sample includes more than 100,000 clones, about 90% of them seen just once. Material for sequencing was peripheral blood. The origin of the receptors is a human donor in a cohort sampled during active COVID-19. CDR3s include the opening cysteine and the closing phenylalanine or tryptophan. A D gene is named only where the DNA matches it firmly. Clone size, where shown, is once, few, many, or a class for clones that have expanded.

CDR3: CASSSLGSSYNSPLHF; DNA: TGTGCCAGCAGCTCACTCGGGAGCTCCTATAATTCACCCCTCCACTTT; V: TRBV6-2/TRBV6-3; J: TRBJ1-6; size: -; D: -
CDR3: CASSYGERINQPQHF; DNA: TGTGCCAGCAGTTACGGGGAGCGAATCAATCAGCCCCAGCATTTT; V: TRBV6-6; J: TRBJ1-5; size: -; D: -
CDR3: CSVGARMGGTEAFF; DNA: TGCAGCGTTGGAGCCCGGATGGGGGGCACTGAAGCTTTCTTT; V: TRBV29-1; J: TRBJ1-1; size: -; D: -
CDR3: CASRPRQGLNTGELFF; DNA: TGTGCCAGCAGACCACGACAGGGACTTAACACCGGGGAGCTGTTTTTT; V: TRBV27; J: TRBJ2-2; size: -; D: -
CDR3: CASSLSYGNYGYTF; DNA: TGTGCCAGCAGCCTTTCCTATGGTAACTATGGCTACACCTTC; V: TRBV5-6; J: TRBJ1-2; size: few; D: -
CDR3: CAGRTQGNYGYTF; DNA: TGTGCCGGACGGACCCAGGGAAACTATGGCTACACCTTC; V: TRBV28; J: TRBJ1-2; size: -; D: -
CDR3: CASSGGFSYNEQFF; DNA: TGCGCCAGCAGCGGGGGATTCTCCTACAATGAGCAGTTCTTC; V: TRBV10-1; J: TRBJ2-1; size: -; D: -
CDR3: CASSEARGAGRNSPLHF; DNA: TGTGCCAGCAGTGAAGCCCGGGGGGCAGGGCGAAATTCACCCCTCCACTTT; V: TRBV6-1; J: TRBJ1-6; size: -; D: -
CDR3: CASSNSTIPLTGVDTEAFF; DNA: TGTGCCAGTAGTAACAGCACAATCCCCTTGACAGGTGTGGACACTGAAGCTTTCTTT; V: TRBV19; J: TRBJ1-1; size: -; D: -
CDR3: CVSSSGLASGDTQYF; DNA: TGTGTGTCATCGAGTGGACTAGCCTCGGGAGATACGCAGTATTTT; V: TRBV28; J: TRBJ2-3; size: -; D: TRBD2
CDR3: CASSLLQGGGTEAFF; DNA: TGTGCCAGCAGCTTACTACAGGGTGGTGGCACTGAAGCTTTCTTT; V: TRBV7-9; J: TRBJ1-1; size: -; D: -
CDR3: CASSPRLTNSGNTIYF; DNA: TGTGCCAGCAGCCCGCGACTCACGAACTCTGGAAACACCATATATTTT; V: TRBV14; J: TRBJ1-3; size: -; D: -
CDR3: CASSPQAASSYNEQFF; DNA: TGTGCCAGTAGTCCCCAAGCGGCCAGCTCCTACAATGAGCAGTTCTTC; V: TRBV19; J: TRBJ2-1; size: -; D: -
CDR3: CASSSVTGPYEQYF; DNA: TGTGCCAGCAGTTCTGTGACAGGGCCCTACGAGCAGTACTTC; V: TRBV27; J: TRBJ2-7; size: -; D: TRBD1
CDR3: CASSYLAGAYTGELFF; DNA: TGTGCCAGCAGCTACCTAGCGGGAGCTTACACCGGGGAGCTGTTTTTT; V: TRBV7-8; J: TRBJ2-2; size: once; D: TRBD2
CDR3: CASSPRLGQGDGYTF; DNA: TGTGCCAGCTCACCACGCCTGGGACAGGGGGATGGCTACACCTTC; V: TRBV18; J: TRBJ1-2; size: -; D: TRBD1
CDR3: CASSNLAGGGNEQFF; DNA: TGTGCCAGCAGCAACCTAGCGGGGGGCGGCAATGAGCAGTTCTTC; V: TRBV7-2; J: TRBJ2-1; size: -; D: TRBD2
CDR3: CASLLADSYNEQFF; DNA: TGTGCCAGCCTACTAGCGGACTCCTACAATGAGCAGTTCTTC; V: TRBV7-9; J: TRBJ2-1; size: -; D: TRBD2
CDR3: CASSEARVGQGETQYF; DNA: TGTGCCAGCAGTGAAGCGCGGGTGGGACAGGGAGAGACCCAGTACTTC; V: TRBV2; J: TRBJ2-5; size: -; D: TRBD1
CDR3: CASSFQGARAGYTF; DNA: TGTGCCAGCAGCTTCCAGGGGGCGCGGGCTGGCTACACCTTC; V: TRBV7-9; J: TRBJ1-2; size: -; D: TRBD1
CDR3: CASGLDRGGSASFENQPQHF; DNA: TGTGCTAGTGGTTTGGACCGCGGTGGGTCCGCGTCCTTCGAGAATCAGCCCCAGCATTTT; V: TRBV12-5; J: TRBJ1-5; size: -; D: -
CDR3: CASSPRGTGSYEQYF; DNA: TGTGCCAGCAGCCCTAGGGGGACAGGGTCCTACGAGCAGTACTTC; V: TRBV13; J: TRBJ2-7; size: -; D: TRBD1
CDR3: CASSEQGGLAVTGELFF; DNA: TGTGCCAGCTCAGAACAGGGAGGACTAGCGGTCACCGGGGAGCTGTTTTTT; V: TRBV18; J: TRBJ2-2; size: -; D: TRBD2
CDR3: CATSNAGNRPQPQHF; DNA: TGTGCCACCAGCAACGCGGGGAACAGACCTCAGCCCCAGCATTTT; V: TRBV15; J: TRBJ1-5; size: -; D: -
CDR3: CASSREQGTYGYTF; DNA: TGTGCCAGTAGTAGGGAACAGGGAACCTATGGCTACACCTTC; V: TRBV19; J: TRBJ1-2; size: -; D: -
CDR3: CASSTGRRARIQPQHF; DNA: TGTGCCAGCAGCACAGGGAGAAGGGCGCGGATACAGCCCCAGCATTTT; V: TRBV28; J: TRBJ1-5; size: -; D: -
CDR3: CASSLGGAGDQPQHF; DNA: TGTGCCAGCAGCTTGGGTGGGGCAGGGGATCAGCCCCAGCATTTT; V: TRBV5-4; J: TRBJ1-5; size: -; D: -
CDR3: CASRRDREQPQHF; DNA: TGTGCCAGCAGGAGGGACAGGGAACAGCCCCAGCATTTT; V: TRBV2; J: TRBJ1-5; size: few; D: TRBD1
CDR3: CASSIGDSGNQPQHF; DNA: TGTGCCAGTAGTATAGGGGACAGCGGGAATCAGCCCCAGCATTTT; V: TRBV19; J: TRBJ1-5; size: -; D: TRBD1
CDR3: CASSFAGGASPLHF; DNA: TGTGCCAGCAGCTTCGCAGGGGGCGCATCACCCCTCCACTTT; V: TRBV7-9; J: TRBJ1-6; size: -; D: TRBD1
CDR3: CASSLGAGKDTQYF; DNA: TGTGCCAGCAGCTTAGGGGCGGGGAAAGATACGCAGTATTTT; V: TRBV7-2; J: TRBJ2-3; size: -; D: -
CDR3: CASSQMAGVADTQYF; DNA: TGTGCCAGCAGCCAAATGGCGGGAGTGGCAGATACGCAGTATTTT; V: TRBV3-1/TRBV3-2; J: TRBJ2-3; size: -; D: TRBD2
CDR3: CASSRGRSFSYEQYF; DNA: TGTGCCAGTAGTCGGGGGAGGAGCTTCTCCTACGAGCAGTACTTC; V: TRBV19; J: TRBJ2-7; size: -; D: -
CDR3: CASSFLAESGYTF; DNA: TGTGCCAGCAGTTTTCTCGCTGAGTCTGGCTACACCTTC; V: TRBV28; J: TRBJ1-2; size: -; D: -
CDR3: CASSPQGAALHF; DNA: TGTGCCAGCAGCCCCCAGGGGGCAGCCCTCCACTTT; V: TRBV11-2; J: TRBJ1-6; size: -; D: TRBD1
CDR3: CASSLGGSGNTIYF; DNA: TGTGCCAGCAGCTTAGGAGGGTCAGGAAACACCATATATTTT; V: TRBV11-1; J: TRBJ1-3; size: once; D: -
CDR3: CSVPGRIYEQYF; DNA: TGCAGCGTTCCCGGCAGGATCTACGAGCAGTACTTC; V: TRBV29-1; J: TRBJ2-7; size: -; D: -
CDR3: CASSPKLNRARSYNEQFF; DNA: TGTGCCAGCAGTCCGAAACTAAACAGGGCGCGCTCCTACAATGAGCAGTTCTTC; V: TRBV28; J: TRBJ2-1; size: -; D: -
CDR3: CASSQRTEAFF; DNA: TGTGCCAGCAGCCAACGGACTGAAGCTTTCTTT; V: TRBV3-1/TRBV3-2; J: TRBJ1-1; size: -; D: -
CDR3: CASSEHRGRINQPQHF; DNA: TGTGCCAGCAGCGAGCACAGGGGGAGGATCAATCAGCCCCAGCATTTT; V: TRBV7-8; J: TRBJ1-5; size: -; D: TRBD1
CDR3: CASSLGLAGYEQYF; DNA: TGTGCCAGCAGCCTGGGACTAGCGGGTTACGAGCAGTACTTC; V: TRBV9; J: TRBJ2-7; size: -; D: TRBD2
CDR3: CASSFPSRGPHEQYF; DNA: TGTGCCAGCAGCTTTCCCTCCAGGGGGCCCCACGAGCAGTACTTC; V: TRBV7-2; J: TRBJ2-7; size: -; D: TRBD1
CDR3: CASSSAPGQGATEAFF; DNA: TGTGCCAGCAGTTCGGCCCCGGGACAGGGGGCTACTGAAGCTTTCTTT; V: TRBV6-5; J: TRBJ1-1; size: -; D: TRBD1
CDR3: CASSPRGSGMAGETQYF; DNA: TGCGCCAGCAGCCCCCGGGGTAGCGGAATGGCGGGGGAGACCCAGTACTTC; V: TRBV5-1; J: TRBJ2-5; size: -; D: -
CDR3: CASSDFPRANVLTF; DNA: TGTGCCAGCAGTGACTTCCCCAGGGCCAACGTCCTGACTTTC; V: TRBV6-4; J: TRBJ2-6; size: -; D: -
CDR3: CASRPGQVYQPQHF; DNA: TGTGCCAGTAGACCGGGACAGGTTTATCAGCCCCAGCATTTT; V: TRBV19; J: TRBJ1-5; size: -; D: TRBD1
CDR3: CASSLGGQGGETQYF; DNA: TGTGCCAGCAGCTTAGGGGGACAGGGAGGTGAGACCCAGTACTTC; V: TRBV7-3; J: TRBJ2-5; size: -; D: TRBD1
CDR3: CATRDRGTAGGPADTQYF; DNA: TGTGCCACCAGGGACAGGGGGACGGCGGGAGGGCCCGCAGATACGCAGTATTTT; V: TRBV24-1; J: TRBJ2-3; size: once; D: -
CDR3: CASSVETSPAGDTQYF; DNA: TGTGCCAGCAGCGTTGAGACTAGCCCTGCCGGAGATACGCAGTATTTT; V: TRBV9; J: TRBJ2-3; size: -; D: TRBD2
CDR3: CASSQDKSGRAGEQFF; DNA: TGCGCCAGCAGCCAAGATAAAAGCGGGAGGGCGGGTGAGCAGTTCTTC; V: TRBV4-3; J: TRBJ2-1; size: -; D: TRBD2
CDR3: CASSMGQGNQPQHF; DNA: TGCGCCAGCTCGATGGGACAGGGGAATCAGCCCCAGCATTTT; V: TRBV5-1; J: TRBJ1-5; size: -; D: TRBD1
CDR3: CASSAGTQYF; DNA: TGTGCCAGCTCAGCCGGGACACAATATTTT; V: TRBV18; J: TRBJ1-3; size: once; D: -
CDR3: CSVGDRGMNTEAFF; DNA: TGCAGCGTAGGAGACAGGGGCATGAACACTGAAGCTTTCTTT; V: TRBV29-1; J: TRBJ1-1; size: -; D: TRBD1
CDR3: CASSEQTTDTQYF; DNA: TGCGCCAGCAGTGAACAGACCACAGATACGCAGTATTTT; V: TRBV10-1; J: TRBJ2-3; size: -; D: -
CDR3: CASSPTSGVGDTQYF; DNA: TGTGCCAGCAGTCCGACTAGCGGGGTTGGAGATACGCAGTATTTT; V: TRBV2; J: TRBJ2-3; size: -; D: TRBD2
CDR3: CASSFQQGPYEQYF; DNA: TGTGCCAGCAGTTTCCAACAGGGCCCCTACGAGCAGTACTTC; V: TRBV27; J: TRBJ2-7; size: -; D: -
CDR3: CASSRSPSTEAFF; DNA: TGTGCCAGCAGCCGTTCCCCTAGCACTGAAGCTTTCTTT; V: TRBV3-1/TRBV3-2; J: TRBJ1-1; size: -; D: -
CDR3: CASSHRGGNQPQHF; DNA: TGTGCCAGCAGCCACAGGGGGGGCAATCAGCCCCAGCATTTT; V: TRBV3-1/TRBV3-2; J: TRBJ1-5; size: -; D: TRBD1
CDR3: CASKSGTSGRLVSGELFF; DNA: TGTGCCAGCAAATCCGGGACTAGCGGGAGGTTGGTGAGCGGGGAGCTGTTTTTT; V: TRBV28; J: TRBJ2-2; size: -; D: TRBD2
CDR3: CASRPGTAPGQPQHF; DNA: TGCGCCAGCAGACCCGGGACAGCTCCTGGACAGCCCCAGCATTTT; V: TRBV5-1; J: TRBJ1-5; size: -; D: TRBD1